A single sample is the source of the 25 T cell receptor beta chains below, sequenced in a study of STAT5B mutations in CD4+ large granular lymphocyte leukemia. Generated by immunoSEQ multiplex PCR, the TCRdb table keeps only in-frame clones and is missing some. Among roughly 46,000 clones listed, around 81% were seen once. Sequenced: CD4+ T cells from blood buffy coats. The receptors originated from a human donor in good health.

This rearrangement joins TRBV6-5 to TRBJ2-5; 10 bases align to TRBD2. With V trimmed by 4 bases and J by 1 base, 0 bases remained unmatched. The CDR3 loop spans 14 amino acids. Germline CDR1 reads MNHEY; CDR2 reads SVGAGI. This CDR3 reads CASSWTSGQETQYF. CDR3 coding DNA: TGTGCCAGCAGTTGGACTAGCGGCCAAGAGACCCAGTACTTC.

V and J are TRBV29-1 and TRBJ2-2; possible D gene TRBD2, 5 bases. The germline V gene has CDR1 SQVTM and CDR2 ANQGSEA. This CDR3 is built from 15 residues. V was trimmed by 8 bases and J by 4 bases, leaving 20 bases between them. CDR3 in amino acids: CSLDEGFDSTGELFF. The CDR3 coding sequence is TGCAGCCTGGATGAGGGATTCGATAGCACCGGGGAGCTGTTTTTT.

The chain joins TRBV6-5 to TRBJ1-6; TRBD1 matches 9 bases. The length of the CDR3 is 15 residues. The germline CDR1 and CDR2 sequences are MNHEY and SVGAGI. V gave up 6 bases and J gave up 8 bases; unmatched junction bases: 8. CDR3 sequence reads: CASRSKGTGHSPLHF. In DNA, the CDR3 is TGTGCCAGCAGGTCTAAGGGGACAGGGCATTCACCCCTCCACTTT.

The chain recombines TRBV19 with TRBJ1-2; possibly TRBD1 for D (5 bases). Trimming pared 1 base from V and 2 bases from J, leaving 17 bases between. CDR3 size: 17 residues. Germline V gene data show CDR1 as LNHDA and CDR2 as SQIVND (reference sequence). The CDR3 DNA is TGTGCCAGTAGTATAGCCCGAGGGGCGAACTCCAACTATGGCTACACCTTC. This sequence encodes CASSIARGANSNYGYTF.

This chain uses TRBV19 with TRBJ1-2, with unresolved D. V lost 9 bases to trimming and J lost 3 bases, with 20 bases between them. From germline, CDR1 is LNHDA and CDR2 SQIVND (reference sequence). This CDR3 has 15 amino acids. This CDR3 reads CASRSVLARDYGYTF. CDR3 nucleotide sequence: TGTGCCAGCCGAAGTGTGTTAGCAAGGGACTATGGCTACACCTTC. Combining the CDR3 with reference TRBV19 and TRBJ1-2 gives the whole variable domain DGGITQSPKYLFRKEGQNVTLSCEQNLNHDAMYWYRQDPGQGLRLIYYSQIVNDFQKGDIAEGYSVSREKKESFPLTVTSAQKNPTAFYLCASRSVLARDYGYTFGSGTRLTVV.

This clone occurred a few times. V gene TRBV7-9 combines with J gene TRBJ1-5, with TRBD1 as a possible D gene (5 bases). The V end was cut by 5 bases, the J end by 3 bases, with 14 bases between. Germline V gives CDR1 SEHNR, CDR2 FQNEAQ (reference sequence). CDR3 size: 15 residues. The CDR3 protein is CASSPRDGINQPQHF. DNA of the CDR3: TGTGCCAGCAGCCCAAGGGACGGCATCAATCAGCCCCAGCATTTT. Combining the CDR3 with reference TRBV7-9 and TRBJ1-5 gives the whole variable domain DTGVSQNPRHKITKRGQNVTFRCDPISEHNRLYWYRQTLGQGPEFLTYFQNEAQLEKSRLLSDRFSAERPKGSFSTLEIQRTEQGDSAMYLCASSPRDGINQPQHFGDGTRLSIL.

The V gene is TRBV11-3, the J gene TRBJ2-7, with D uncertain. The germline V gene encodes CDR1 SGHNT and CDR2 YENEEA. The CDR3 is 16 residues long. V lost 5 bases and J lost 0, with 17 bases in between. The CDR3 region has the DNA TGTGCCAGCAGCCTAGGCTACGGGCTCAGCTCCTACGAGCAGTACTTC. Its translation is CASSLGYGLSSYEQYF.

The gene calls are TRBV11-3 and TRBJ2-7; the D gene could be TRBD1 or TRBD2 (7 bases each). V lost 8 bases to trimming and J lost 3 bases, with 23 bases between them. The CDR3 runs to 16 residues. The germline gives CDR1 SGHNT, CDR2 YENEEA. For the CDR3, the DNA is TGTGCCAGCTCCCCTCGGGGACAGCGGGGTTACTACGAGCAGTACTTC. It encodes CASSPRGQRGYYEQYF.

The chain joins TRBV28 to TRBJ2-2; D remains ambiguous. V lost 2 bases to trimming and J lost 5 bases, with 6 bases between them. The CDR3 covers 13 residues. Germline assignment: CDR1 MDHEN and CDR2 SYDVKM. The CDR3 here is CASSLSGTGELFF. The CDR3 DNA reads as TGTGCCAGCAGTTTAAGTGGGACCGGGGAGCTGTTTTTT. Using reference TRBV28 and TRBJ2-2 for the parts outside the CDR3, the full variable domain is DVKVTQSSRYLVKRTGEKVFLECVQDMDHENMFWYRQDPGLGLRLIYFSYDVKMKEKGDIPEGYSVSREKKERFSLILESASTNQTSMYLCASSLSGTGELFFGEGSRLTVL.

The genes are TRBV5-4 and TRBJ2-3; D gene ambiguous. Germline CDR1 is SGHNT and CDR2 is YYREEE (reference sequence). The CDR3 spans 15 residues. V was trimmed by 1 base and J by 3 bases, leaving 12 bases between them. Written as DNA, the CDR3 is TGTGCCAGCAGCTTGTCGCGTAGCAGGACAGATACGCAGTATTTT. This gives the protein CASSLSRSRTDTQYF.

The chain employs TRBV7-9 and TRBJ1-2; perhaps TRBD1 as D (5 bases). V was pared by 2 bases and J by 8 bases, with 9 bases between. In germline, CDR1 is SEHNR, CDR2 FQNEAQ (reference sequence). The CDR3 runs 12 residues. The CDR3 is CASSLTKGGYTF. For the CDR3, the DNA is TGTGCCAGCAGCTTAACGAAGGGGGGCTACACCTTC.

The chain combines TRBV11-2 with TRBJ1-4; tentative D call: TRBD1 (5 bases). Germline CDR1 is SGHAT and CDR2 is FQNNGV. The germline V and J ends were trimmed by 3 bases and 0 bases, with 8 bases remaining between them. The CDR3 consists of 15 residues. The CDR3 region is CASSLGPSTNEKLFF. CDR3 DNA sequence: TGTGCCAGCAGCTTGGGACCTTCAACTAATGAAAAACTGTTTTTT.

J is TRBJ2-5 and V is TRBV7-9; 8 bases align to TRBD1. The CDR3 totals 15 residues. CDR1 and CDR2 from the germline V gene are SEHNR and FQNEAQ (reference sequence). Trimming at V came to 4 bases and at J to 4 bases, leaving 8 bases not matched to a gene. The CDR3 sequence is CASSSWTGIGETQYF. The CDR3 nucleotides read TGTGCCAGCAGCTCTTGGACAGGGATTGGAGAGACCCAGTACTTC.

The V and J genes are TRBV9 and TRBJ2-5, with TRBD2 identical over 8 bases. CDR1 is SGDLS and CDR2 is YYNGEE in the germline V gene. The CDR3 has 15 residues. The J segment lost 1 base and the V segment lost 0 bases, leaving 2 bases of the junction unmatched. The CDR3 is CASSVGAGVQETQYF. CDR3 bases: TGTGCCAGCAGCGTAGGAGCGGGGGTCCAAGAGACCCAGTACTTC.

The chain has TRBV19 and TRBJ2-2, with 7 bases matching TRBD1. The CDR3 length is 15 residues. With 10 bases clipped from V and 3 bases from J, the junction kept 11 bases outside the gene matches. CDR1 is LNHDA and CDR2 is SQIVND in the germline V gene (reference sequence). The CDR3 nucleotides read TGTGCCACCCCGAGACAGGGTATCGACACCGGGGAGCTGTTTTTT. It translates to CATPRQGIDTGELFF.

In its sample, this clone was seen a few times. The chain couples TRBV5-4 to TRBJ2-7, with no clear D. Trimming stripped 5 bases from V and 0 bases from J, with 12 bases between. Per germline, CDR1 SGHNT and CDR2 YYREEE (reference sequence). CDR3 length: 14 residues. Here the CDR3 reads CASSPGRASYEQYF. CDR3 sequence (DNA): TGTGCCAGCAGTCCTGGACGGGCCTCCTACGAGCAGTACTTC. The variable domain in full, with the rest retrieved from reference TRBV5-4 and TRBJ2-7, is ETGVTQSPTHLIKTRGQQVTLRCSSQSGHNTVSWYQQALGQGPQFIFQYYREEENGRGNFPPRFSGLQFPNYSSELNVNALELDDSALYLCASSPGRASYEQYFGPGTRLTVT.

The rearrangement links TRBV28 to TRBJ2-5, with 8 bases identical to TRBD2. V gave up 5 bases and J gave up 2 bases; unmatched junction bases: 4. The CDR3 is made up of 14 amino acids. Germline CDR1 MDHEN, CDR2 SYDVKM. CDR3: CASSPRGRQETQYF. The CDR3 DNA reads as TGTGCCAGCAGTCCCCGCGGGAGGCAAGAGACCCAGTACTTC.

This clone has just a few counts. The CDR3 loop reads CASSRTENTEAFF. The CDR3 DNA follows: TGTGCCAGTAGTCGGACAGAAAACACTGAAGCTTTCTTT. The genes are TRBV19 and TRBJ1-1; D is perhaps TRBD1 (6 bases). From germline, CDR1 is LNHDA and CDR2 SQIVND (reference sequence). V was shortened by 5 bases and J by 2 bases, with 9 bases between the two germline ends. This CDR3 has 13 residues.

Only a few counts were recorded for this clone. CDR3 nucleotides: TGCGCCAGCAGCGCGAACAGGAGCTCCTACGAGCAGTACTTC. The encoded protein is CASSANRSSYEQYF. The chain uses TRBV5-1 and TRBJ2-7; D is possibly TRBD1 (5 bases). Germline assignment: CDR1 SGHRS and CDR2 YFSETQ. The CDR3 contains 14 residues. V lost 4 bases, J lost 0 bases, and 11 bases lay in between. Full variable domain (rest looked up from reference TRBV5-1 and TRBJ2-7): KAGVTQTPRYLIKTRGQQVTLSCSPISGHRSVSWYQQTPGQGLQFLFEYFSETQRNKGNFPGRFSGRQFSNSRSEMNVSTLELGDSALYLCASSANRSSYEQYFGPGTRLTVT.

This clone was counted between two and nine times. The CDR3 coding sequence is TGTGCCAGCAGCCAAGGGACAGGAAAGACCTATGGCTACACCTTC. It codes for CASSQGTGKTYGYTF. The rearrangement links TRBV14 to TRBJ1-2; TRBD1 matches at 7 bases. This CDR3 is 15 amino acids long. V lost 1 base to trimming and J lost 4 bases; unmatched junction nucleotides: 6. The germline gives CDR1 SGHDN, CDR2 FVKESK.

V usage is TRBV29-1 and J usage is TRBJ2-1, with TRBD2 identical over 9 bases. The CDR3 consists of 15 residues. V dropped 0 bases and J dropped 9; count of bases not matched to a gene: 9. The germline CDR1 and CDR2 sequences are SQVTM and ANQGSEA. This CDR3 reads CSVEDDMRGGLEQFF. The CDR3 DNA follows: TGCAGCGTTGAAGATGATATGCGGGGGGGCCTTGAGCAGTTCTTC.

V is TRBV7-9 and J is TRBJ2-1; 7 nucleotides align to TRBD1. This CDR3 is built from 15 residues. Germline lookup yields CDR1 SEHNR and CDR2 FQNEAQ (reference sequence). After removal of 5 bases from V and 12 bases from J, the junction contained 16 bases not matched to a gene. The CDR3 sequence: CASSPPGTADGRQFF. The CDR3 nucleotides are TGTGCCAGCAGCCCCCCAGGGACAGCTGATGGCCGGCAGTTCTTC.

This rearrangement joins TRBV6-7 to TRBJ2-1; D may be TRBD2 (5 bases). TRBV6-7 is filed as an ORF, its function uncertain. Deletions cut 9 bases from V and 8 bases from J, with 11 bases between. The CDR3 contains 11 residues. The CDR3 DNA reads TGTGCCAGAATGGACTTGGATGAGCAGTTCTTC. This translates into CARMDLDEQFF.

The chain recombines TRBV5-6 with TRBJ1-1; D remains unclear. Trimming took off 4 bases at V and 2 bases at J, with 21 bases between the two ends. The CDR3 contains 17 residues. CDR1 and CDR2 from the germline V gene are SGHDT and YYEEEE. CDR3 protein: CASSPYWREGSNTEAFF. The CDR3 DNA sequence: TGTGCCAGCAGCCCCTACTGGAGGGAAGGGAGTAACACTGAAGCTTTCTTT.

The rearrangement joins TRBV15 to TRBJ1-1; tentative D call: TRBD1 (5 bases). This CDR3 contains 16 residues. V was pared by 1 base and J by 2 bases, with 14 bases between. Germline values: CDR1 LNHNV, CDR2 YYDKDF (reference sequence). In DNA form, the CDR3 reads TGTGCCACCAGCAGAGGCTCCGGGGGAGGAAACACTGAAGCTTTCTTT. This codes for CATSRGSGGGNTEAFF.